One and the same sample provided the 15 T cell receptor beta chains below, sequenced in a study of T-cell memory formation after mild COVID-19. TCRdb called the 5' RACE reads again in MiXCR, with one record for every CDR3 protein. Found here are around 300,000 distinct CDR3 sequences, approximately 13% of them singletons; the top ten hold approximately 22%. The sequenced sample consisted of PBMCs or a T cell subset sorted from them (not recorded which). The receptors originated from a man between 18 and 29 years old who had mild COVID-19 (a few samples of this study predate the infection). Cell type and time point are not known.

The V call is TRBV10-3, the J call TRBJ2-7, with D perhaps matching TRBD1 or TRBD2 (5 bases each). The CDR3 sequence is 14 residues long. V dropped 6 bases and J dropped 3 bases, with 15 bases sitting between them. The germline V gene encodes CDR1 ENHRY and CDR2 SYGVKD. The CDR3 DNA reads TGTGCCATCAGCGGGACCGATCGCTTCTACGAGCAGTACTTC. It codes for CAISGTDRFYEQYF.

This clonotype was found a few times. J is TRBJ1-2 and V is TRBV7-2, with a weak D call TRBD1 (5 bases). Germline CDR1 is SGHTA and CDR2 is FQGNSA. The CDR3 length is 15 residues. Trimming pared 1 base from V and 3 bases from J, leaving 12 bases between. CDR3 nucleotide sequence: TGTGCCAGCAGCTTAGTGGTGGGGGGGGACTATGGCTACACCTTC. The encoded protein is CASSLVVGGDYGYTF.

In its sample, this clonotype was seen a few times. The CDR3 loop is CASSWTVQETQYF. In DNA, the CDR3 is TGTGCCAGCAGCTGGACGGTCCAAGAGACCCAGTACTTC. The rearrangement links TRBV7-6 to TRBJ2-5, with D unclear. CDR3 length: 13 amino acids. Germline loops: CDR1 SGHVS, CDR2 FNYEAQ. V lost 4 bases to trimming and J lost 1 base, with 7 bases between them.

The chain uses TRBV12-3 or TRBV12-4 and TRBJ2-3; 11 bases line up with TRBD2. The CDR3 runs to 15 residues. V dropped 5 bases and J dropped 8; count of bases not matched to a gene: 9. CDR3 protein: CASSAGLAAGATQYF. The CDR3 DNA follows: TGTGCCAGCAGTGCGGGACTAGCGGCGGGGGCTACGCAGTATTTT.

This clonotype was recorded a few times. This chain uses TRBV5-1 with TRBJ1-6, with D possibly being TRBD1 (5 bases). The CDR3 covers 15 residues. Germline CDR1 is SGHRS and CDR2 is YFSETQ. V dropped 4 bases and J dropped 14 bases, with 22 bases sitting between them. DNA for the CDR3: TGCGCCAGCAGCGGGGGGGACGGGACGTCCTCGGCCCTCCACTTT. This gives the protein CASSGGDGTSSALHF.

This clonotype appeared many times. The chain combines TRBV15 with TRBJ1-2; D remains ambiguous. V was cut by 0 bases and J by 0 bases, with 5 bases left in between. This CDR3 is built from 14 residues. CDR1 and CDR2 (germline): LNHNV, YYDKDF (reference sequence). The CDR3 nucleotides are TGTGCCACCAGCAGAGATTGGGCTAACTATGGCTACACCTTC. Translating gives CATSRDWANYGYTF.

V gene TRBV9 combines with J gene TRBJ2-2, with 11 nucleotides matching TRBD2. The V and J ends lost 0 bases and 6 bases, in that order; junction bases with no gene match: 4. From germline, CDR1 is SGDLS and CDR2 YYNGEE. The CDR3 has 16 amino acids. In DNA, the CDR3 is TGTGCCAGCAGCGTAGGATTAGCGGGGGGGCCCGGGGAGCTGTTTTTT. Translating it yields CASSVGLAGGPGELFF.

The gene calls are TRBV5-1 and TRBJ1-2; weak D call: TRBD1 (6 bases). The CDR3 covers 12 residues. Germline lookup yields CDR1 SGHRS and CDR2 YFSETQ. Trimming shortened V by 4 bases and J by 8 bases, and 12 bases separated the two germline ends. This CDR3 reads CASSGNREGYTF. The DNA for the CDR3 is TGCGCCAGCAGCGGCAACAGGGAAGGCTACACCTTC.

The table lists this clonotype with a few counts. This rearrangement joins TRBV15 to TRBJ2-5; a possible D gene is TRBD2 (5 bases). V dropped 4 bases and J dropped 4 bases, with 10 bases sitting between them. The CDR3 totals 13 residues. Germline-derived CDR1 and CDR2 are LNHNV and YYDKDF (reference sequence). The CDR3 coding sequence is TGTGCCACCAGCACCGGGGTTAGAGAGACCCAGTACTTC. It yields the protein CATSTGVRETQYF.

A few counts support this clonotype. The chain combines TRBV10-3 with TRBJ1-4; perhaps TRBD1 as D (6 bases). Trimming stripped 11 bases from V and 8 bases from J, with 15 bases between. The germline gives CDR1 ENHRY, CDR2 SYGVKD. The CDR3 extends over 12 amino acids. The CDR3 sequence: CASSGEGEKLFF. In DNA form, the CDR3 reads TGTGCCTCCTCAGGGGAAGGGGAAAAACTGTTTTTT.

The chain has TRBV9 and TRBJ2-3; perhaps D is TRBD1 or TRBD2 (6 bases each). The germline V gene encodes CDR1 SGDLS and CDR2 YYNGEE. V was trimmed by 1 base and J by 5 bases, leaving 20 bases between them. The CDR3 has 17 amino acids. CDR3 nucleotides: TGTGCCAGCAGCGTAATGGAAGGGGGGAGTGCAGGAGATACGCAGTATTTT. Translating it yields CASSVMEGGSAGDTQYF.

This clonotype was picked up many times. The CDR3 nucleotides are TGTGCCAGCAGCTTAGAGATAGGGTTGAATGAAAAACTGTTTTTT. The encoded protein is CASSLEIGLNEKLFF. The chain links TRBV7-2 to TRBJ1-4; D gene uncertain. This CDR3 comprises 15 residues. Trimming took 1 base from V and 5 from J, leaving 11 bases between them. CDR1 is SGHTA, CDR2 FQGNSA, per germline.

This rearrangement joins TRBV19 to TRBJ1-5; possible D gene TRBD1, 6 bases. The CDR3 sequence is 14 residues long. Trimming cost V 7 bases and J 5 bases, with 15 bases left between them. CDR1 is LNHDA and CDR2 is SQIVND in the germline V gene (reference sequence). The CDR3 reads CASISQGPDQPQHF. The CDR3 bases are TGTGCCAGTATCTCACAGGGACCCGATCAGCCCCAGCATTTT.

The table lists this clonotype with a few counts. This chain connects TRBV20-1 to TRBJ2-2, with D possibly called TRBD1 or TRBD2 (5 bases each). V was trimmed by 6 bases and J by 1 base, leaving 15 bases between them. CDR3 length: 15 amino acids. Germline V gene lookup returns CDR1 DFQATT and CDR2 SNEGSKA (reference sequence). CDR3 sequence reads: CSALRGAGNTGELFF. CDR3 DNA: TGCAGTGCCCTGAGAGGGGCGGGGAACACCGGGGAGCTGTTTTTT.

This clonotype was detected a few times. The chain recombines TRBV6-2 or TRBV6-3 with TRBJ2-4; 15 bases fit TRBD2. Per the germline V gene, CDR1 is MNHEY and CDR2 is SVGEGT. The CDR3 length is 16 residues. The junction had 7 bases not matched to a gene; V was cut back by 5 bases and J by 8 bases. The CDR3 region is CASSHGLAGGRHIQYF. The CDR3 bases are TGTGCCAGCAGTCACGGACTAGCGGGGGGGCGACACATTCAGTACTTC.